One sample yielded the 7 T cell receptor beta chains listed below, sequenced in a study of blood T cell repertoires in COVID-19. Repertoires were generated with immunoSEQ multiplex PCR, while TCRdb's copy carries only in-frame clones and drops some. The data contain a few hundred thousand clones, about 83% of them singletons. Sequencing was carried out using PBMCs or T cells enriched from blood (not recorded which). These receptors were taken from a woman between 40 and 55 years old who had recovered from COVID-19.

The chain carries TRBV27 and TRBJ2-7, with TRBD2 identical over 8 bases. The CDR3 runs 14 residues. V gave up 6 bases and J gave up 3 bases; unmatched junction bases: 7. The germline CDR1 and CDR2 sequences are MNHEY and SMNVEV (reference sequence). The CDR3 DNA follows: TGTGCCAGCAGCCCACTAGCGGTCGGCTACGAGCAGTACTTC. Residues: CASSPLAVGYEQYF.

This clone was observed a handful of times. The chain links TRBV7-9 to TRBJ2-1; 7 bases map to TRBD1. The CDR3 loop spans 15 amino acids. CDR1 is SEHNR and CDR2 is FQNEAQ in the germline V gene (reference sequence). V dropped 3 bases and J dropped 4; count of bases not matched to a gene: 6. In DNA form, the CDR3 reads TGTGCCAGCAGCTTGGCCGGGACAGTTTACAATGAGCAGTTCTTC. It translates to CASSLAGTVYNEQFF.

The V call is TRBV5-1, the J call TRBJ2-5; TRBD2 matches at 9 bases. The CDR3 runs to 14 residues. Germline V gives CDR1 SGHRS, CDR2 YFSETQ. Trimming removed 0 bases from V and 5 bases from J; junction bases left unmatched: 2. CDR3 nucleotides: TGCGCCAGCAGCTTGGCTAGCGGGGAGGAGACCCAGTACTTC. Translation: CASSLASGEETQYF.

V is TRBV19 and J is TRBJ2-1; the match to TRBD1 covers 8 bases. Germline CDR1 reads LNHDA; CDR2 reads SQIVND (reference sequence). CDR3 length: 14 amino acids. V was pared by 9 bases and J by 2 bases, with 6 bases of the junction left unmatched. DNA for the CDR3: TGTGCCAGCCATGGACAGGGCACCTACAATGAGCAGTTCTTC. Translated, it gives CASHGQGTYNEQFF.

The V and J genes are TRBV28 and TRBJ1-4; 7 bases match TRBD1. CDR3 length equals 15 residues. CDR1 MDHEN and CDR2 SYDVKM come from the germline V gene. V lost 5 bases to trimming and J lost 7 bases; unmatched junction nucleotides: 10. CDR3 sequence (DNA): TGTGCCAGCAGTCGCGGGAGGGGGCGCGGTGAAAAACTGTTTTTT. This gives the protein CASSRGRGRGEKLFF. Filled out from reference TRBV28 and TRBJ1-4, the complete variable domain reads DVKVTQSSRYLVKRTGEKVFLECVQDMDHENMFWYRQDPGLGLRLIYFSYDVKMKEKGDIPEGYSVSREKKERFSLILESASTNQTSMYLCASSRGRGRGEKLFFGSGTQLSVL.

The rearrangement links TRBV7-2 to TRBJ2-7; D unresolved. Trimming cost V 3 bases and J 3 bases, with 18 bases left between them. The CDR3 loop spans 16 amino acids. Per germline, CDR1 SGHTA and CDR2 FQGNSA. CDR3 sequence (DNA): TGTGCCAGCAGCTTTGGGTCGTCTACGGCTAGCTACGAGCAGTACTTC. It is translated as CASSFGSSTASYEQYF.

This clone was observed once. This rearrangement joins TRBV7-9 to TRBJ2-5; TRBD1 might be the D (5 bases). The CDR3 is 15 residues long. Germline CDR1 is SEHNR and CDR2 is FQNEAQ (reference sequence). Trimming stripped 3 bases from V and 4 bases from J, with 15 bases between. The CDR3 DNA follows: TGTGCCAGCAGCTTCCAGACAGTGATACTAGAGACCCAGTACTTC. Translating gives CASSFQTVILETQYF.